This T cell receptor (beta chain) is drawn from a study of beta chain features in type 1 diabetes. Study-level findings and limits: cDNA sequencing could over-represent cells with high TCR expression.

Expressed TCRB transcripts were sequenced because the entire RNA isolate underwent reverse transcription. Profiled with immunoSEQ multiplex PCR; TCRdb holds only in-frame clones, not every one. Altogether 200,000 to 250,000 clones are present, 9.5% to 13% being singletons, with the ten largest covering over 1%. This CDR3 comprises 16 residues. The germline CDR1 and CDR2 sequences are MNHNY and SVGAGI (reference sequence). The V end lost 0 bases, the J end lost 4 bases, and 14 bases lay between the germline ends. This clone was seen only a few times. Its target is not known. The receptor comes from a man aged 18 to 29 in good health. The chain employs TRBV6-6 and TRBJ2-3; unclear D gene. Sequencing input: central memory CD4+ T cells from blood. The CDR3 bases are TGTGCCAGCAGTTACTCTCCCCTGGGCTCGTCAGATACGCAGTATTTT. Its protein product is CASSYSPLGSSDTQYF.